One and the same sample provided the 13 T cell receptor beta chains below, sequenced in a study of radiation and T cells in renal cell carcinoma. The table came from immunoSEQ multiplex PCR; TCRdb's copy has only in-frame clones and leaves some out. The data contain about 130,000 clones, about four fifths of them singletons. Stated time point: baseline pretreatment blood. Treatment here: 15 Gy SBRT to primary tumor, nephrectomy 4 weeks later. Material: blood, obtained from a patient whose treatment included radiotherapy and nephrectomy. The source of these receptors is a woman aged 55-69 years with renal cell carcinoma.

The chain recombines TRBV5-5 with TRBJ1-1, with D unresolved. The CDR3 contains 13 residues. Germline V gene lookup returns CDR1 SGHKS and CDR2 YYEKEE (reference sequence). The V end was cut by 3 bases, the J end by 3 bases, with 9 bases between. CDR3 loop: CASSWTVDTEAFF. The DNA of the CDR3 is TGTGCCAGCAGCTGGACTGTGGACACTGAAGCTTTCTTT.

V and J are TRBV30 and TRBJ2-5; tentative D call: TRBD1 (5 bases). The J call may be in error: the DNA end matches TRBJ2-7 better. The CDR3 is made up of 14 amino acids. Looked up from germline, CDR1 is GTSNPN and CDR2 is SVGIG (reference sequence). The CDR3 spells CAWSVDSYAYEQYF. CDR3 DNA sequence: TGTGCCTGGAGTGTAGACAGCTACGCATACGAGCAGTACTTC.

The chain links TRBV28 to TRBJ2-3; the match to TRBD2 covers 9 bases. After removal of 6 bases from V and 4 bases from J, the junction contained 11 bases not matched to a gene. CDR1 and CDR2 from the germline V gene are MDHEN and SYDVKM. There are 16 residues in the CDR3. CDR3 sequence reads: CASSPGSGSNADTQYF. The CDR3 DNA sequence: TGTGCCAGCAGCCCTGGTAGCGGGAGTAATGCAGATACGCAGTATTTT.

The V call is TRBV14, the J call TRBJ2-7; TRBD1 or TRBD2 may be the D gene (6 bases each). The CDR3 is 16 residues long. V was trimmed by 4 bases and J by 2 bases, leaving 18 bases between them. The V gene's germline CDR1 is SGHDN and CDR2 FVKESK. CDR3 amino acids: CASSPREWGLTYEQYF. The CDR3 bases are TGTGCCAGCAGCCCCCGGGAGTGGGGGCTTACCTACGAGCAGTACTTC.

The chain recombines TRBV6-1 with TRBJ2-7, with 9 bases fitting TRBD2. The CDR3 extends over 13 amino acids. The V gene end was trimmed by 7 bases and the J gene end by 5 bases; junction bases not matched to a gene: 6. The V gene's germline CDR1 is MNHNS and CDR2 SASEGT. The CDR3 coding sequence is TGTGCCAGCATAGTACGCGGGGGGGACGAGCAGTACTTC. Translating gives CASIVRGGDEQYF.

This chain connects TRBV15 to TRBJ2-2; D may be TRBD1 (6 bases). Deletions cut 0 bases from V and 2 bases from J, with 10 bases between. Germline CDR1 and CDR2: LNHNV and YYDKDF (reference sequence). The CDR3 is made up of 16 amino acids. The CDR3 spells CATSREYRANTGELFF. The CDR3 bases are TGTGCCACCAGCAGAGAGTACAGGGCAAACACCGGGGAGCTGTTTTTT. Together with reference TRBV15 and TRBJ2-2, the CDR3 gives the full variable domain: DAMVIQNPRYQVTQFGKPVTLSCSQTLNHNVMYWYQQKSSQAPKLLFHYYDKDFNNEADTPDNFQSRRPNTSFCFLDIRSPGLGDTAMYLCATSREYRANTGELFFGEGSRLTVL.

The J gene is TRBJ2-1, the V gene TRBV21-1. TRBV21-1 is a documented pseudogene. The CDR3 has 16 residues. CDR3 sequence (DNA): TGTGCCAGCAGCAAAGAACGAGTTAGGACCTACAATGAGCAGTTCTTC. This sequence encodes CASSKERVRTYNEQFF.

The chain recombines TRBV7-6 with TRBJ1-3; D is unclear. Germline V CDR1 and CDR2: SGHVS, FNYEAQ. This CDR3 is built from 15 residues. Trimming took 5 bases from V and 2 from J, leaving 13 bases between them. The CDR3 bases are TGTGCCAGCAGCCCCCCCGGCAACACTGGAAACACCATATATTTT. This sequence encodes CASSPPGNTGNTIYF. Using reference TRBV7-6 and TRBJ1-3 for the parts outside the CDR3, the full variable domain is GAGVSQSPRYKVTKRGQDVALRCDPISGHVSLYWYRQALGQGPEFLTYFNYEAQQDKSGLPNDRFSAERPEGSISTLTIQRTEQRDSAMYRCASSPPGNTGNTIYFGEGSWLTVV.

This chain joins TRBV28 and TRBJ2-7; 7 nucleotides line up with TRBD1. There are 15 residues in the CDR3. The junction had 7 bases not matched to a gene; V was cut back by 5 bases and J by 0 bases. The germline CDR1 and CDR2 sequences are MDHEN and SYDVKM. In nucleotides, the CDR3 is TGTGCCAGCAGTGTCCCCAGGGGGTCCTCCTACGAGCAGTACTTC. Translation gives CASSVPRGSSYEQYF.

The rearrangement links TRBV6-6 to TRBJ1-2; perhaps TRBD1 as D (6 bases). The CDR3 has 14 residues. V was pared by 2 bases and J by 4 bases, with 11 bases between. Germline V gene lookup returns CDR1 MNHNY and CDR2 SVGAGI (reference sequence). The CDR3 here is CASSYGGRGYGYTF. The CDR3 DNA follows: TGTGCCAGCAGTTACGGCGGCAGGGGCTATGGCTACACCTTC.

The chain links TRBV10-2 to TRBJ1-3; 7 nucleotides align to TRBD1. With 4 bases clipped from V and 2 bases from J, the junction kept 5 bases outside the gene matches. Germline assignment: CDR1 WSHSY and CDR2 SAAADI. The CDR3 loop spans 15 amino acids. CDR3 residues: CASSAPGTAGNTIYF. CDR3 nucleotides: TGCGCCAGCAGTGCTCCAGGGACAGCTGGAAACACCATATATTTT.

The chain links TRBV5-1 to TRBJ2-5; D is tentatively TRBD1 or TRBD2 (5 bases each). Germline V gives CDR1 SGHRS, CDR2 YFSETQ. This CDR3 spans 14 amino acids. The V end was cut by 4 bases, the J end by 3 bases, with 13 bases between. The CDR3 spells CASSPGTGKETQYF. The CDR3 DNA reads TGCGCCAGCAGCCCGGGGACGGGGAAAGAGACCCAGTACTTC. Drawing the rest from reference TRBV5-1 and TRBJ2-5, the complete variable domain is KAGVTQTPRYLIKTRGQQVTLSCSPISGHRSVSWYQQTPGQGLQFLFEYFSETQRNKGNFPGRFSGRQFSNSRSEMNVSTLELGDSALYLCASSPGTGKETQYFGPGTRLLVL.

CDR3 residues: CASSFRENYGYTF. CDR3 coding DNA: TGTGCCAGCAGCTTCCGGGAGAACTATGGCTACACCTTC. The chain has TRBV6-6 and TRBJ1-2; D is uncertain. V lost 6 bases, J lost 2 bases, and 10 bases lay in between. Germline values: CDR1 MNHNY, CDR2 SVGAGI (reference sequence). The CDR3 has 13 residues.